Detailed here is one TCR beta chain. Across 20 to 25 US areas, participants ranged in age from about 18 to 90 years. Grouping used clinical history reported by participants in a survey and questionnaire. These data originate in a study of blood T cell repertoires in COVID-19. Study background: T cells, B-cell-depleted T cells, or PBMCs supplied cDNA or gDNA.

Original data processing: By means of reference gene primer amplification, nucleated cell counts were estimated. The assay was immunoSEQ multiplex PCR, and TCRdb's table has in-frame clones only and misses some. V and J calls and clone size are those listed in that table; D and trimming were worked out from the DNA. The sample includes 100,000 to 150,000 clones, less than 90% of them seen just once. The receptor was derived from a woman between 50 and 59 years old who had recovered from COVID-19. Material: PBMCs or T cells enriched from blood (not recorded which).

The CDR3 loop is CASSSYRGRGTEAFF. Written as DNA, the CDR3 is TGTGCCAGCAGCTCCTACAGGGGAAGGGGGACTGAAGCTTTCTTT. The V gene is TRBV11-2, the J gene TRBJ1-1; 7 positions match TRBD1. The CDR3 consists of 15 residues. V lost 4 bases to trimming and J lost 5 bases; unmatched junction nucleotides: 10. Germline V gene lookup returns CDR1 SGHAT and CDR2 FQNNGV.